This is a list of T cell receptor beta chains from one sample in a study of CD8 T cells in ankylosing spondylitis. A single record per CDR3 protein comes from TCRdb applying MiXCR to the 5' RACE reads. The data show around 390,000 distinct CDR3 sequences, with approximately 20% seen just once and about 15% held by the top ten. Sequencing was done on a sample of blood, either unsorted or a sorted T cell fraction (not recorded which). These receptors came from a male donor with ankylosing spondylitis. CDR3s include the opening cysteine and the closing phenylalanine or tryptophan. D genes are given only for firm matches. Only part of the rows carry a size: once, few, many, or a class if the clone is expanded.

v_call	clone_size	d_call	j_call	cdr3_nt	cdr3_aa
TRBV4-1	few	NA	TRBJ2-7	TGCGCCAGCAGCCCCGTCGGGGGGCGGTTTCTGTACGAGCAGTACTTC	CASSPVGGRFLYEQYF
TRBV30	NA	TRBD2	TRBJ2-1	TGTGCCTGGGGGGGGGACCCCTACAATGAGCAGTTCTTC	CAWGGDPYNEQFF
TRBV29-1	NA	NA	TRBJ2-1	TGCAGCAGTACGGGAGTTGGATGGGATGAGCAGTTCTTC	CSSTGVGWDEQFF
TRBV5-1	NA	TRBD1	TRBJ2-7	TGCGCCAGCAGCTTAAGGTACAGGGGAACCTACGAGCAGTACTTC	CASSLRYRGTYEQYF
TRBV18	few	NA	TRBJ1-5	TGTGCCAGCTTGGCAGGGGACAATCAGCCCCAGCATTTT	CASLAGDNQPQHF
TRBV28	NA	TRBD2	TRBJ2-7	TGTGCCAGCACCCCTTCCCTGACTAGCGGGAGGTTGTACTACGAGCAGTACTTC	CASTPSLTSGRLYYEQYF
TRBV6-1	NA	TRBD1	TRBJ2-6	TGTGCCAGCAGTACAGGACAGGGCCTCTCTGGGGCCAACGTCCTGACTTTC	CASSTGQGLSGANVLTF
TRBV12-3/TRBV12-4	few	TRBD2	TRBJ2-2	TGTGCCAGCAGTTCCCTGAGCGGGACCTGGGAGCTGTTTTTT	CASSSLSGTWELFF
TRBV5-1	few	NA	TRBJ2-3	TGCGCCAGCGGAGGGGATAGCACAGATACGCAGTATTTT	CASGGDSTDTQYF
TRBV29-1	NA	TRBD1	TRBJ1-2	TGCAGCGTTGAAGAACAGGGGTTCTATGGCTACACCTTC	CSVEEQGFYGYTF
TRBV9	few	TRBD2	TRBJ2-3	TGTGCCAGCAGCGTAGGACTAGCGGGAGGGGGTTCCGTCACAGATACGCAGTATTTT	CASSVGLAGGGSVTDTQYF
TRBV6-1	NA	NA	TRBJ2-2	TGTGCCAGCAGTGAAGCGTCGGGCGGGACCGGGGAGCTGTTTTTT	CASSEASGGTGELFF
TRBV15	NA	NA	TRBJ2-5	TGTGCCACCAGCAGAGGGGACGCCCTTTTCCAAGAGACCCAGTACTTC	CATSRGDALFQETQYF